The T cell receptor (beta chain) described here comes from a study of blood T cell repertoires in COVID-19. As for the study in general: Samples of COVID-19 (acute and convalescent) were obtained from the United States, Italy and Spain.

Trimming cost V 4 bases and J 2 bases, with 15 bases left between them. The germline V gene has CDR1 SGHTA and CDR2 FQGNSA. CDR3 size: 16 residues. As handled by the study authors: From reference gene primer amplification, estimates of nucleated cell counts were derived. Repertoires were generated with immunoSEQ multiplex PCR, while TCRdb's copy carries only in-frame clones and drops some. V and J calls and clone size come straight from that table; D and trimming were deduced from the DNA. The profile shows about 140,000 clones, roughly 90% of them singletons. Sequenced input: peripheral blood. This TCR was sampled from a man in his sixties or seventies with acute or convalescent COVID-19. The V call is TRBV7-2, the J call TRBJ2-1; the D gene is possibly TRBD1 (6 bases). CDR3 nucleotides: TGTGCCAGCAGCTCTCAAGGGGGAAGGGCCTACAATGAGCAGTTCTTC. Translation: CASSSQGGRAYNEQFF.